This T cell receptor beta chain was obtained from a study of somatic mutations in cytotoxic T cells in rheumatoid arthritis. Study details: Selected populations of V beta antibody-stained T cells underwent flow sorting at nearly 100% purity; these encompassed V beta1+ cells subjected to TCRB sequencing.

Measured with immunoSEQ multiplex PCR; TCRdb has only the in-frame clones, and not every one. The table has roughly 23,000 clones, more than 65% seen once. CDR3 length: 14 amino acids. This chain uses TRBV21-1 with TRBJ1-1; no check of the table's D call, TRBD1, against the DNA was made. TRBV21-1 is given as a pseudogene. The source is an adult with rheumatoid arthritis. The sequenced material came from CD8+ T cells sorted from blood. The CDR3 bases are TGTGCCAGCAACCAGGGACAGGTGAACACTGAAGCTTTCTTT. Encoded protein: CASNQGQVNTEAFF.